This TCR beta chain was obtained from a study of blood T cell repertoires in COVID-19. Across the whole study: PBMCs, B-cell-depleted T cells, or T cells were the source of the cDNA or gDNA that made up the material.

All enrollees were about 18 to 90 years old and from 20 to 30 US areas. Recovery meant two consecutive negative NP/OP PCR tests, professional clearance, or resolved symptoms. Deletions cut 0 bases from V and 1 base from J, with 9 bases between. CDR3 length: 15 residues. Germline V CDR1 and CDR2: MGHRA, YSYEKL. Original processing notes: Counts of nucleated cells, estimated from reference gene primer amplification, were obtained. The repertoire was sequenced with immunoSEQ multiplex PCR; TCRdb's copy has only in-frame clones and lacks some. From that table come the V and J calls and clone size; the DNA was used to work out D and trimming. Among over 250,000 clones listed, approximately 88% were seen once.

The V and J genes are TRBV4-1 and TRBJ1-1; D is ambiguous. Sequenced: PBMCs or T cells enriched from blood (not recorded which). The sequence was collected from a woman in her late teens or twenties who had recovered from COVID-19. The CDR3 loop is CASSQESWSNTEAFF. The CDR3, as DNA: TGCGCCAGCAGCCAAGAGAGTTGGTCGAACACTGAAGCTTTCTTT.